These 21 T cell receptor beta chains originate from one sample sequenced in a study of shared clonotypes between healthy human individuals. This table comes from immunoSEQ multiplex PCR, and its TCRdb copy is limited to in-frame clones, with some not included. Of about 450,000 clones listed, roughly 83% are singletons. Material: PBMCs. Every receptor here comes from a woman aged 40 to 50 in good health. Some clones in this sample may be carry-over from other donors' samples.

The chain is built from TRBV29-1 and TRBJ2-7; D may correspond to TRBD1 or TRBD2 (5 bases each). CDR1 and CDR2 (germline): SQVTM, ANQGSEA. The ends were cut back, 3 bases at V and 7 bases at J, with 22 bases in the middle. This CDR3 has 15 amino acids. CDR3 nucleotides: TGCAGCGTTGACCCAAGGGGTACTAGGCGGAGGGAGCAGTACTTC. It yields the protein CSVDPRGTRRREQYF.

The chain uses TRBV6-5 and TRBJ2-2; no definite D call. Per the germline V gene, CDR1 is MNHEY and CDR2 is SVGAGI. The CDR3 runs to 15 residues. V was shortened by 2 bases and J by 5 bases, with 12 bases between the two germline ends. The CDR3 reads CASSYRGSSTGELFF. For the CDR3, the DNA is TGTGCCAGCAGTTACCGAGGCTCCTCGACCGGGGAGCTGTTTTTT.

The chain recombines TRBV7-8 with TRBJ2-7; a weak D match, TRBD1 (5 bases). This CDR3 comprises 15 residues. Germline V gene sequence: CDR1 SGHVS, CDR2 FQNEAQ. V was shortened by 0 bases and J by 4 bases, with 13 bases between the two germline ends. As DNA, the CDR3 is TGTGCCAGCAGCTTAGCTGGGGCAGCCATGTACGAGCAGTACTTC. Amino acid sequence: CASSLAGAAMYEQYF.

The chain couples TRBV2 to TRBJ2-7; no firm D call. Germline assignment: CDR1 SNHLY and CDR2 FYNNEI. The CDR3 sequence is 11 residues long. V gave up 3 bases and J gave up 3 bases, with 3 bases separating them. CDR3 DNA: TGTGCCAGCAGTGACAACTACGAGCAGTACTTC. This encodes CASSDNYEQYF.

The CDR3 region is CASSYSGLAGEVFF. In nucleotides, the CDR3 is TGTGCCAGCAGTTACTCGGGACTAGCGGGAGAGGTGTTCTTC. V is TRBV6-5 and J is TRBJ2-1, with 14 bases that match TRBD2. Losses at the gene ends were 0 bases for V and 15 bases for J; bases not matched to a gene: 4. CDR1 is MNHEY, CDR2 SVGAGI, per germline. The CDR3 has 14 amino acids.

This rearrangement joins TRBV7-6 to TRBJ2-7; D may match TRBD1 or TRBD2 (6 bases each). The V and J ends lost 1 base and 2 bases respectively, with 15 bases between them. Germline V CDR1 and CDR2: SGHVS, FNYEAQ. CDR3 size: 16 residues. Here the CDR3 reads CASSLEGDWGTYEQYF. Written as DNA, the CDR3 is TGTGCCAGCAGCTTAGAGGGGGACTGGGGGACCTACGAGCAGTACTTC.

This clone turned up a few times. J is TRBJ2-3 and V is TRBV15, with a tentative D call TRBD1 (6 bases). The V and J ends lost 0 bases and 5 bases respectively, with 15 bases between them. The CDR3 runs to 16 residues. CDR1 and CDR2 (germline): LNHNV, YYDKDF (reference sequence). The CDR3 loop is CATSRETGSLGDTQYF. CDR3 sequence (DNA): TGTGCCACCAGCAGAGAAACAGGGTCTTTAGGAGATACGCAGTATTTT.

CDR3 region: CASSLTHRANTGELFF. Written as DNA, the CDR3 is TGTGCCAGCAGTCTGACTCACCGCGCGAACACCGGGGAGCTGTTTTTT. The chain is built from TRBV2 and TRBJ2-2; no clear D. This CDR3 region has 16 residues. Germline V lookup: CDR1 SNHLY, CDR2 FYNNEI. Trimming cost V 5 bases and J 0 bases, with 13 bases left between them.

In regard to this clone: The sample carries other DNA sequences with the same CDR3. The chain carries TRBV4-3 and TRBJ1-1; D may be TRBD1 (6 bases). Germline V gene sequence: CDR1 LGHNA, CDR2 YSLEER. V was cut by 1 base and J by 4 bases, with 10 bases left in between. The CDR3 consists of 14 residues. CDR3 DNA sequence: TGCGCCAGCAGCCAAGCGAGGGGGGGCACTGAAGCTTTCTTT. The encoded protein is CASSQARGGTEAFF.

Comments on this clone: At the DNA level, this CDR3 is encoded by other sequences in the same sample as well. This chain connects TRBV9 to TRBJ2-7, with TRBD2 matching over 13 bases. The junction had 1 base not matched to a gene; V was cut back by 0 bases and J by 4 bases. The CDR3 sequence is 15 residues long. The germline V gene has CDR1 SGDLS and CDR2 YYNGEE. The CDR3 sequence is CASSVGTSGSYEQYF. CDR3 in DNA: TGTGCCAGCAGCGTAGGGACTAGCGGGAGTTACGAGCAGTACTTC.

J is TRBJ1-4 and V is TRBV15; 7 bases are shared with TRBD1. J was trimmed by 7 bases and V by 2 bases; bases with no gene match: 7. This CDR3 contains 15 residues. CDR1 and CDR2 from the germline V gene are LNHNV and YYDKDF (reference sequence). The CDR3 region has the DNA TGTGCCACCAGCAGACTCACCGAGGGGGCTGAAAAACTGTTTTTT. This encodes CATSRLTEGAEKLFF.

The V gene is TRBV5-6, the J gene TRBJ2-5, with D possibly matching TRBD2 (6 bases). V was cut by 5 bases and J by 2 bases, with 25 bases left in between. This CDR3 has 18 residues. Germline CDR1 and CDR2: SGHDT and YYEEEE. CDR3 nucleotide sequence: TGTGCCAGCAGGTGGGGGGTGGCCCAGGGCTACCCACAAGAGACCCAGTACTTC. Residues: CASRWGVAQGYPQETQYF.

Details on this clone: Other DNA sequences in this sample translate to the same CDR3. The V gene is TRBV5-1, the J gene TRBJ2-1; TRBD2 might be the D (5 bases). CDR3 length: 14 residues. V lost 5 bases and J 0 bases, leaving 9 bases between the germline ends. Germline V gives CDR1 SGHRS, CDR2 YFSETQ. CDR3 sequence: CASSPGSSYNEQFF. The CDR3 DNA reads as TGCGCCAGCAGTCCGGGATCCTCCTACAATGAGCAGTTCTTC.

The J gene is TRBJ2-7, the V gene TRBV4-2, with 10 bases that match TRBD2. Trimming removed 3 bases from V and 0 bases from J; junction bases left unmatched: 2. The CDR3 runs 15 residues. The germline V gene has CDR1 LGHNA and CDR2 YNFKEQ. Here the CDR3 reads CASSHGLAASYEQYF. As DNA, the CDR3 is TGTGCCAGCAGCCACGGACTAGCGGCCTCCTACGAGCAGTACTTC.

This clone was observed a single time. The J gene is TRBJ1-4, the V gene TRBV10-1; possible D gene TRBD1, 5 bases. Trimming removed 3 bases at V and 5 bases at J, with 10 bases between. The CDR3 runs to 14 residues. Germline V gene lookup returns CDR1 WNHNN and CDR2 SYGVQD (reference sequence). The CDR3 region has the DNA TGCGCCAGCAGTGACGGGGCCTCGAATGAAAAACTGTTTTTT. Protein product: CASSDGASNEKLFF.

CDR3 in DNA: TGTGCCAGCAGCTTAGGATCCGGGGAGCTGTTTTTT. Translation: CASSLGSGELFF. The chain recombines TRBV7-3 with TRBJ2-2; D is unclear. The V gene's germline CDR1 is SGHTA and CDR2 FQGTGA. The CDR3 extends over 12 amino acids. V lost 2 bases, J lost 6 bases, and 4 bases lay in between.

The chain couples TRBV7-2 to TRBJ1-5, with 7 bases aligning to TRBD1. Losses at the gene ends were 5 bases for V and 4 bases for J; bases not matched to a gene: 2. The CDR3 consists of 13 residues. Germline V CDR1 and CDR2: SGHTA, FQGNSA. CDR3 loop: CASSEQGNQPQHF. The CDR3 DNA follows: TGTGCCAGCAGCGAACAGGGGAATCAGCCCCAGCATTTT.

The chain uses TRBV16 and TRBJ1-1; D might be TRBD1 (6 bases). Trimming shortened V by 0 bases and J by 7 bases, and 15 bases separated the two germline ends. The CDR3 is 15 amino acids. Germline V CDR1 and CDR2: KGHSY, FQNENV. CDR3 bases: TGTGCCAGCAGCCAATCGGGGGCAGGGGCTGGTGAAGCTTTCTTT. This translates into CASSQSGAGAGEAFF.

The J gene is TRBJ1-4, the V gene TRBV2, with 9 bases aligning to TRBD1. V shed 7 bases, J shed 5 bases, and the junction held 5 bases outside the gene matches. CDR3 length: 14 residues. The germline CDR1 and CDR2 sequences are SNHLY and FYNNEI. In DNA, the CDR3 is TGTGCCAGCACCAAGACAGGGGGAAATGAAAAACTGTTTTTT. It translates to CASTKTGGNEKLFF.

The chain joins TRBV23-1 to TRBJ2-5; D not certain. Being an ORF, TRBV23-1 has a function that is uncertain. This CDR3 is built from 15 residues. Trimming stripped 4 bases from V and 5 bases from J, with 17 bases between. CDR3 bases: TGCGCCAGCAGTCGTACGAGTTCGGTAATCGAGACCCAGTACTTC. Amino acids: CASSRTSSVIETQYF.

The V call is TRBV2, the J call TRBJ2-1; tentative D call: TRBD2 (6 bases). V lost 3 bases and J lost 9, with 18 bases in between. Germline CDR1 and CDR2: SNHLY and FYNNEI. This CDR3 has 15 amino acids. The CDR3 loop is CASSEGLQPGGEQFF. The CDR3 DNA reads TGTGCCAGCAGTGAGGGACTCCAGCCCGGTGGTGAGCAGTTCTTC. Looking up the rest from reference TRBV2 and TRBJ2-1 gives the full variable domain: EPEVTQTPSHQVTQMGQEVILRCVPISNHLYFYWYRQILGQKVEFLVSFYNNEISEKSEIFDDQFSVERPDGSNFTLKIRSTKLEDSAMYFCASSEGLQPGGEQFFGPGTRLTVL.